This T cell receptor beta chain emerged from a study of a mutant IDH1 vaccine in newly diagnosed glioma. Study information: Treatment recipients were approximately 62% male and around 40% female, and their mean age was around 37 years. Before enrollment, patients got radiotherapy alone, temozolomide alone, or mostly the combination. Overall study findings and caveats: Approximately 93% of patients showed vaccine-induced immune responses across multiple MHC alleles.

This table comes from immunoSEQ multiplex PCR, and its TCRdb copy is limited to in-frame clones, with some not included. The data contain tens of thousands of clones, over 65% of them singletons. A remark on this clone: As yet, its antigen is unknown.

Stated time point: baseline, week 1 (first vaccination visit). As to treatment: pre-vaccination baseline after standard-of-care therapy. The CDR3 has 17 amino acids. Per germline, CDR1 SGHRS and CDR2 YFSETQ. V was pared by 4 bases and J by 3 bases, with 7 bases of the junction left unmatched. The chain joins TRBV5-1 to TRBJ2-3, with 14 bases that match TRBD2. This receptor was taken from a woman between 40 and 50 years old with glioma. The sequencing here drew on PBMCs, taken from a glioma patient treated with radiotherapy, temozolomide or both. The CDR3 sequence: CASSPMTSGGATDTQYF. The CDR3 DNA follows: TGCGCCAGCAGCCCCATGACTAGCGGGGGGGCAACAGATACGCAGTATTTT.